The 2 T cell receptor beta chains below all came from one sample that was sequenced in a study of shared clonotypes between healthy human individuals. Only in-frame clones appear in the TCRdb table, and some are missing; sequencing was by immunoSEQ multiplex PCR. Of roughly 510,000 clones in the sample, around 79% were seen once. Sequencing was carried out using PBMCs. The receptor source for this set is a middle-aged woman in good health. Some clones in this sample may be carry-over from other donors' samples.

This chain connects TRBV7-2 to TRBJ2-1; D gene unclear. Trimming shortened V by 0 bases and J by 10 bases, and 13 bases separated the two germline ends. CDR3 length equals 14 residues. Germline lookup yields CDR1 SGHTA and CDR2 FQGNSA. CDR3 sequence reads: CASSLARSIVEQFF. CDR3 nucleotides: TGTGCCAGCAGCTTAGCGCGGTCGATCGTGGAGCAGTTCTTC.

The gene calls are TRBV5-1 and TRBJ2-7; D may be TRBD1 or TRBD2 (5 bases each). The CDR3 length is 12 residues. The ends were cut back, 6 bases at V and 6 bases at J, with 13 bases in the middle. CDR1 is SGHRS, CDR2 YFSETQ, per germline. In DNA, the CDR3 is TGCGCCAGCACCGGGGCAGGGAGCGAGCAGTACTTC. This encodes CASTGAGSEQYF.